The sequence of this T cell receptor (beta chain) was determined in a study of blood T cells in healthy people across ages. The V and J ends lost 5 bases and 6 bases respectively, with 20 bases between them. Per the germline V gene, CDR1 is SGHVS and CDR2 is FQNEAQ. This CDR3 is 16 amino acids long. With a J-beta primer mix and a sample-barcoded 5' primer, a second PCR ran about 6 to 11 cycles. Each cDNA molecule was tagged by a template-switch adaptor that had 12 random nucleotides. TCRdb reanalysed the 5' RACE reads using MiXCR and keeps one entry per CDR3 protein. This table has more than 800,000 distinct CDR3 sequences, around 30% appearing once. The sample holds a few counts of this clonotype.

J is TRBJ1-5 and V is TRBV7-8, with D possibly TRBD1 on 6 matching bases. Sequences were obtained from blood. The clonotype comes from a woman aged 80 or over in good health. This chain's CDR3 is CASSGTGTKLGQPQHF. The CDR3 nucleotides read TGTGCCAGCAGCGGAACAGGGACAAAGCTAGGTCAGCCCCAGCATTTT.